The T cell receptor beta chain described here comes from a study of resident and recirculating memory T cells in vitiligo. Study as a whole: Samples were epidermis from two lesional and two nonlesional sites, plus PBMCs.

With respect to this clone: The antigen is unknown.

CDR1 and CDR2 from the germline V gene are SNHLY and FYNNEI. V trimming: 5 bases; J trimming: 3 bases; junction bases outside the gene matches: 4. The CDR3 is made up of 13 amino acids. TCRdb's table, derived via immunoSEQ multiplex PCR, lists solely in-frame clones and lacks some. Of fewer than 85,000 clones detected, 92% appear once; the ten largest clones hold roughly 5%. Study-wide points: No unique dominant TCR clone was found in vitiligo lesions. Sequences differed between biopsy sites and patients, suggesting private specificity.

The receptor was derived from a male donor with vitiligo. This chain links TRBV2 with TRBJ2-7, with 7 nucleotides matching TRBD1. Input material: blood. CDR3 in DNA: TGTGCCAGCAGTCTAACAGGGGACTACGAGCAGTACTTC. It codes for CASSLTGDYEQYF.